This T cell receptor beta chain is from a study of T cells in Graves' hyperthyroidism and ophthalmopathy. Notes on the study in general: Before onset, ophthalmopathy was predicted by the model a median around 6 months earlier. Blood shared most expanded thyroid clonotypes above 0.001.

This clonotype has only a few counts. Its target is unknown. Uncontrolled infection, other autoimmune disease, pregnancy or lactation disqualified patients from enrolment. Diagnostic decisions used clinical symptoms, serum thyroxine and TRAb, thyroid ultrasound and orbital computed tomography. RNA transcripts gave rise to amplified TCR beta CDR3 regions. Using the HTBI primer set, a first-round RT-PCR was run on the TCR CDR3. TCRdb called the multiplex PCR reads again in MiXCR, with one record for every CDR3 protein. Of 500,000 to 600,000 distinct CDR3 sequences in the sample, roughly 45% were seen once. V was shortened by 4 bases and J by 1 base, with 9 bases between the two germline ends. Germline CDR1 and CDR2: SQVTM and ANQGSEA. The CDR3 loop spans 13 amino acids.

Material: peripheral blood or thyroid tissue (not recorded which). The chain has TRBV29-1 and TRBJ2-3; D not certain. The source of this sequence is an adult woman with Graves' disease, either hyperthyroidism or ophthalmopathy (not recorded which). The DNA for the CDR3 is TGCAGCGTTGTAGGCGTCGGCACAGATACGCAGTATTTT. Translation: CSVVGVGTDTQYF.